This TCR beta chain was identified during a study of T cells in Graves' hyperthyroidism and ophthalmopathy (dated by TCRdb to between 2017 and 2020). Turning to the overall study: Peripheral blood samples were taken at initial diagnosis, before any treatment was given. To identify TCR V-J signatures that set the groups apart, the researchers used a discovery cohort of approximately 98 patients, made up of 43 with Graves' ophthalmopathy and approximately 57 with stable Graves' hyperthyroidism. Prospective prediction of ophthalmopathy was tested in an independent validation cohort consisting of 18 to 20 hyperthyroidism patients and around 16 patients who later progressed to ophthalmopathy. The approximately 90 discovery patients were divided at random into training and test sets in a 7:3 ratio. In addition, the study compared T-cell repertoires in thyroid tissue and in blood from roughly six Graves' hyperthyroidism patients. After sampling, hyperthyroidism patients received methimazole starting at 30 mg daily, and ophthalmopathy patients received high-dose intravenous methylprednisolone. TCR Vbeta CDR3 sequencing of 135 peripheral blood samples (fewer than 45 ophthalmopathy, around 80 hyperthyroidism and around 17 progressor patients) is reported in the paper.

This clonotype occurred many times. It has no known antigen specificity. No quality values exist for individual bases; no much larger clone is one base distant. From cysteine to phenylalanine, the CDR3 is 15 amino acids long. Only the CDR3 DNA stays, 45 bases, in frame from base 1. CDR1 DFQATT and CDR2 SNEGSKA are derived from the germline V gene (reference sequence). V lost 6 bases and J lost 3 bases, and the count of bases not matched to a germline gene is 10. The investigation overall reported the following: Sample size was not statistically predetermined, and blinding of investigators to group allocation was not performed. Blood samples also contained most of the expanded thyroid clonotypes (frequency above 0.001), which suggests that blood repertoires may reflect thyroid immune responses. A model built on a 13 V-J signature distinguished ophthalmopathy from stable hyperthyroidism, reaching 87.88% sensitivity and around 81% specificity in cross-validation and 80%/75% in testing. In validation, the model predicted progression to ophthalmopathy a median of roughly 6.5 months before onset, with roughly 70% sensitivity and about 75% specificity.

Ophthalmopathy patients had moderately to severely active disease, Clinical Activity Score of at least 3, NOSPECS grade of at least 4, and duration under 3 months. Any patient with an uncontrolled infection, another autoimmune disease, pregnancy or lactation was excluded. Clinical symptoms, serum thyroxine and TRAb, thyroid ultrasound, and orbital computed tomography formed the basis for the diagnoses. PBMCs were isolated from about 9 ml of fresh peripheral blood by Ficoll-Paque density gradient centrifugation. Total RNA was extracted using Trizol reagent, and RNA quality was assessed on an Agilent 2100 Bioanalyzer. The TCR beta CDR3 regions were amplified from RNA transcripts. For the first round of RT-PCR on the TCR CDR3, the HTBI primer set was used together with the Qiagen OneStep RT-PCR kit. A second multiplex PCR round built the libraries, followed by size selection and purification. Sequencing of the libraries was done on an Illumina HiSeq2000 using paired-end 100 bp reads. As for how the authors treated the data: SOAPnuke was used to process the raw data, removing reads that contained adapters or uncalled bases, had a mean Phred below 15, or lacked an exact match to the constant primer or identifier. COPE v1.2.5 was used to merge the high-quality paired reads, and each unique nucleotide sequence was defined as a clonotype. Clonotypes were aligned to IMGT TRBV, TRBD and TRBJ reference segments using MiTCR v1.1. The analysis included only V-J combinations with a frequency above 0.0001, which together covered roughly 99% of the repertoires. The TCS score was defined as F50 (clonal expansion) divided by E x V (chaos), with BLOSUM62-based TCRdist calculated between CDR3 peptides within each V-J. Welch's t-statistics and random forest reduced fewer than 600 V-J features to roughly 13, which were used in a naive Bayes classifier (R e1071). The similarity between thyroid and blood repertoires was quantified using the Morisita-Horn index. The public reads were reprocessed in TCRdb via fastp at Q25 and MiXCR, keeping in-frame beta chains. Entries that share a CDR3 protein sequence are merged under the most common genes and DNA. The V and J calls were determined by TCRdb, not by the authors. The sample records 37,000 or so distinct CDR3 sequences, about 50% of which are singletons. The top ten hold roughly 15% of the sample.

In this chain, TRBV20-1 is recombined with TRBJ2-7, with 11 bases aligning to TRBD2. The receptor was isolated from a man in his forties with Graves' ophthalmopathy. Sequenced sample: blood. The DNA sequence is given as TGCAGTGCCCGACCGGGGACTAGCGGACTCTACGAGCAGTACTTC. It specifies CSARPGTSGLYEQYF.